The 17 T cell receptor beta chains in this list originate from one sample, sequenced in a study of T cell responses to AZD1222 COVID-19 vaccine. Clones were sequenced by immunoSEQ multiplex PCR, and TCRdb holds only the in-frame ones, with some missing. The sample holds around 110,000 clones, roughly 88% seen once. This specimen was peripheral blood, taken on day 0 of AZD1222 vaccination. These receptors were taken from an adult in good health.

This chain links TRBV4-1 with TRBJ1-3; weak D call: TRBD1 (6 bases). Trimming took 0 bases from V and 0 from J, leaving 15 bases between them. This CDR3 is 18 amino acids long. From germline, CDR1 is MGHRA and CDR2 YSYEKL. The CDR3 reads CASSQDGGQGRSGNTIYF. In DNA form, the CDR3 reads TGCGCCAGCAGCCAAGATGGGGGGCAGGGCCGCTCTGGAAACACCATATATTTT.

J is TRBJ2-1 and V is TRBV27, with 7 bases aligning to TRBD1. V was pared by 5 bases and J by 1 base, with 5 bases of the junction left unmatched. CDR1 and CDR2 (germline): MNHEY, SMNVEV (reference sequence). CDR3 length equals 15 residues. CDR3 sequence (DNA): TGTGCCAGCAGTCCCCACAGGGGTTCCTACAATGAGCAGTTCTTC. Protein sequence: CASSPHRGSYNEQFF.

The J gene is TRBJ1-2, the V gene TRBV18; TRBD1 is a possible D gene (6 bases). V gave up 2 bases and J gave up 8 bases, with 24 bases separating them. Germline CDR1 is KGHSH and CDR2 is LQKENI. The length of the CDR3 is 17 residues. The CDR3 reads CASSPLMGAEGIGGYTF. In nucleotides, the CDR3 is TGTGCCAGCTCACCATTAATGGGGGCGGAGGGGATCGGCGGCTACACCTTC. Together with reference TRBV18 and TRBJ1-2, the CDR3 gives the full variable domain: NAGVMQNPRHLVRRRGQEARLRCSPMKGHSHVYWYRQLPEEGLKFMVYLQKENIIDESGMPKERFSAEFPKEGPSILRIQQVVRGDSAAYFCASSPLMGAEGIGGYTFGSGTRLTVV.

This chain links TRBV7-3 with TRBJ2-1; 8 bases line up with TRBD2. After removal of 1 base from V and 6 bases from J, the junction contained 8 bases not matched to a gene. Germline V gene data show CDR1 as SGHTA and CDR2 as FQGTGA. CDR3 length: 16 amino acids. The CDR3 protein is CASSLNLRGERNEQFF. The CDR3 DNA reads as TGTGCCAGCAGCTTAAATTTGCGGGGGGAGCGCAATGAGCAGTTCTTC.

The chain combines TRBV27 with TRBJ1-2, with a possible D match to TRBD1 (5 bases). CDR3 length: 12 residues. Germline V gene lookup returns CDR1 MNHEY and CDR2 SMNVEV (reference sequence). V was pared by 8 bases and J by 6 bases, with 13 bases between. The CDR3 sequence: CASPRGWDGYTF. In nucleotides, the CDR3 is TGTGCCAGCCCTAGGGGTTGGGATGGCTACACCTTC.

The chain has TRBV5-4 and TRBJ2-7; 10 nucleotides agree with TRBD1. The CDR3 is 14 residues long. Germline CDR1 SGHNT, CDR2 YYREEE (reference sequence). V shed 4 bases and J 5 bases; nucleotides not matched to a gene: 6. The CDR3 is CASSAGQGVNEQYF. DNA for the CDR3: TGTGCCAGCAGCGCAGGACAGGGGGTTAACGAGCAGTACTTC.

The chain combines TRBV19 with TRBJ1-5; D unclear. Looked up from germline, CDR1 is LNHDA and CDR2 is SQIVND (reference sequence). CDR3 size: 15 residues. The ends were cut back, 1 base at V and 0 bases at J, with 7 bases in the middle. As DNA, the CDR3 is TGTGCCAGTAGTATAGGCGGGATTAGCAATCAGCCCCAGCATTTT. This encodes CASSIGGISNQPQHF.

The chain has TRBV18 and TRBJ2-1, with D possibly being TRBD2 (5 bases). CDR1 and CDR2 from the germline V gene are KGHSH and LQKENI. V was clipped by 3 bases and J by 1 base, with 10 bases between them. The CDR3 length is 15 residues. The CDR3, as DNA: TGTGCCAGCTCACCGGCATGGAGGTCCTACAATGAGCAGTTCTTC. It codes for CASSPAWRSYNEQFF.

The chain combines TRBV28 with TRBJ1-1, with D tentatively TRBD1 (6 bases). V was cut by 5 bases and J by 2 bases, with 12 bases left in between. This CDR3 comprises 14 residues. CDR1 is MDHEN and CDR2 is SYDVKM in the germline V gene. CDR3 amino acids: CASSVTGPNTEAFF. For the CDR3, the DNA is TGTGCCAGCAGTGTTACAGGGCCCAACACTGAAGCTTTCTTT.

This chain connects TRBV27 to TRBJ2-7; tentatively, D is TRBD1 or TRBD2 (5 bases each). CDR3 size: 14 residues. Looked up from germline, CDR1 is MNHEY and CDR2 is SMNVEV (reference sequence). Trimming shortened V by 5 bases and J by 4 bases, and 15 bases separated the two germline ends. The CDR3 coding sequence is TGTGCCAGCAGTCTGGGTCCTGGGGGTTACGAGCAGTACTTC. Translated: CASSLGPGGYEQYF.

J is TRBJ2-5 and V is TRBV24-1; D is unresolved. The CDR3 runs to 13 residues. V was shortened by 3 bases and J by 5 bases, with 9 bases between the two germline ends. Germline CDR1 and CDR2: KGHDR and SFDVKD. The CDR3 loop reads CATSDEAVETQYF. CDR3 nucleotides: TGTGCCACCAGTGATGAGGCCGTCGAGACCCAGTACTTC.

The sample holds a few counts of this clone. CDR3 DNA: TGTGCCAGCAGCCGCGACAGCGTCGTAAATGAGCAGTTCTTC. It encodes CASSRDSVVNEQFF. This chain connects TRBV3-1 (or the pseudogene TRBV3-2) to TRBJ2-1, with D possibly matching TRBD1 (5 bases). V shed 4 bases and J shed 7 bases, with 14 bases lying between them. The V gene's germline CDR1 is LGHDT and CDR2 YNNKEL (reference sequence). This CDR3 has 14 residues.

This chain uses TRBV18 with TRBJ2-5; D remains unclear. Germline assignment: CDR1 KGHSH and CDR2 LQKENI. Trimming cost V 2 bases and J 7 bases, with 5 bases left between them. The CDR3 is 11 amino acids. The CDR3 protein is CASSPERTQYF. CDR3 DNA sequence: TGTGCCAGCTCACCAGAGAGGACCCAGTACTTC.

The genes are TRBV20-1 and TRBJ2-3; D is unresolved. The CDR3 is 11 residues long. Per the germline V gene, CDR1 is DFQATT and CDR2 is SNEGSKA (reference sequence). The V gene lost 4 bases and the J gene lost 2 bases, with 4 bases spanning the gap. The CDR3 region has the DNA TGCAGTGCTACGGTCACAGATACGCAGTATTTT. Residues: CSATVTDTQYF.

The rearrangement joins TRBV30 to TRBJ1-1; no clear D gene. Trimming stripped 3 bases from V and 5 bases from J, with 10 bases between. Germline V gene data show CDR1 as GTSNPN and CDR2 as SVGIG (reference sequence). The CDR3 extends over 12 amino acids. CDR3 sequence reads: CAWRGSGTEAFF. CDR3 DNA: TGTGCCTGGAGGGGTAGCGGGACTGAAGCTTTCTTT.

The CDR3 DNA reads TGTGCCAGCTCACCACGGAGGGAATTAGGTCAGCCCCAGCATTTT. Protein product: CASSPRRELGQPQHF. This chain connects TRBV18 to TRBJ1-5, with D unclear. The CDR3 is 15 residues long. Germline assignment: CDR1 KGHSH and CDR2 LQKENI. Trimming shortened V by 1 base and J by 6 bases, and 13 bases separated the two germline ends.

The rearrangement links TRBV12-2 to TRBJ2-2; the table's D call, TRBD2, was not checked against the DNA. TRBV12-2 constitutes a pseudogene. CDR3 size: 17 residues. CDR3 in DNA: TGTGCAAGTCGCTTAAATAAACTAGCGGGGGACACCGGGGAGCTGTTTTTT. Translating it yields CASRLNKLAGDTGELFF.